This TCR beta chain comes out of a study of blood T cell repertoires in COVID-19. Generated by immunoSEQ multiplex PCR, the TCRdb table keeps only in-frame clones and is missing some. The data contain 380,000 or so clones, roughly 86% of them singletons. Residents of 24 US areas, aged 18 to 89 years, made up the participants. The germline V and J ends were trimmed by 0 bases and 5 bases, with 9 bases remaining between them. Germline lookup yields CDR1 SGHAT and CDR2 FQNNGV. This CDR3 has 14 residues. Sequenced: PBMCs or T cells enriched from blood (not recorded which). The rearrangement uses TRBV11-2 and TRBJ2-3; a possible D gene is TRBD1 (6 bases). This receptor was taken from a woman in her forties with acute COVID-19. The CDR3 bases are TGTGCCAGCAGCTTAGACCGAGGGGGAGATACGCAGTATTTT. It translates to CASSLDRGGDTQYF.